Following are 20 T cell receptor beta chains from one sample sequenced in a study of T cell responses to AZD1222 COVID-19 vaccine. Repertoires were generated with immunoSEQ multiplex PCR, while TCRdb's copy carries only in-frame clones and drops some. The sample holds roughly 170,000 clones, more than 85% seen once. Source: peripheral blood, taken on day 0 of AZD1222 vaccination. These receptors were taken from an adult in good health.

CDR3 DNA sequence: TGTGCCATCAGTGGGTTTGAGAACACTGAAGCTTTCTTT. Amino acids: CAISGFENTEAFF. The gene calls are TRBV10-3 and TRBJ1-1; D is unclear. CDR1 and CDR2 from the germline V gene are ENHRY and SYGVKD. The CDR3 length is 13 residues. The V and J ends lost 4 bases and 1 base respectively, with 7 bases between them.

The CDR3 protein is CASSHDSTPLHF. The DNA for the CDR3 is TGTGCCAGCAGCCACGACAGCACACCCCTCCACTTT. The gene calls are TRBV2 and TRBJ1-6; D might be TRBD1 (5 bases). Germline V lookup: CDR1 SNHLY, CDR2 FYNNEI. V was shortened by 6 bases and J by 11 bases, with 11 bases between the two germline ends. CDR3 length equals 12 residues.

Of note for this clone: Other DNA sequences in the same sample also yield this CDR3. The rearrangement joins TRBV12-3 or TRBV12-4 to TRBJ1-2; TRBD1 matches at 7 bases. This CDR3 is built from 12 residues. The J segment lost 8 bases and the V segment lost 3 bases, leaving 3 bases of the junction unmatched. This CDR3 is CASSLGGGGYTF. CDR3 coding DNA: TGTGCCAGCAGTTTGGGAGGGGGCGGCTACACCTTC.

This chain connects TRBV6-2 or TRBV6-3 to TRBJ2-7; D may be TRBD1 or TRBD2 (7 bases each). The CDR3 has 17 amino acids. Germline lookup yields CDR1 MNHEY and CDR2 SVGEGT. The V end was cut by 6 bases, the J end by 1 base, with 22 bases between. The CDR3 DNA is TGTGCCAGCAGCAGGGACAGCGGGGACTTTATTTCCTACGAGCAGTACTTC. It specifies CASSRDSGDFISYEQYF.

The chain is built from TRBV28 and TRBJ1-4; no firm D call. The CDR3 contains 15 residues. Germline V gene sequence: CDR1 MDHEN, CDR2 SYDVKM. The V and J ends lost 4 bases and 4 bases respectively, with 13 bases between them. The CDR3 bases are TGTGCCAGCAGTTCTCGACCTGGTAGTAATGAAAAACTGTTTTTT. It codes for CASSSRPGSNEKLFF.

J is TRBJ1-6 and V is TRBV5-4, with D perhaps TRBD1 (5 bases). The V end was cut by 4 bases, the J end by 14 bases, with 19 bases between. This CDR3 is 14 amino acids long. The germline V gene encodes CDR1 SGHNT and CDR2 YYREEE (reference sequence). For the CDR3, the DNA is TGTGCCAGCAGCGGTACGGGGACCCTGTGGGCCCTCCACTTT. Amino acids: CASSGTGTLWALHF.

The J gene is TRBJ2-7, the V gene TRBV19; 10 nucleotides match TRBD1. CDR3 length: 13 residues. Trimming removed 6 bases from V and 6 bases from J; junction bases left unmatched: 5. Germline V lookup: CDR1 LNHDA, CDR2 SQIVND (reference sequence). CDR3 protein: CASSRTGGSEQYF. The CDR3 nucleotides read TGTGCCAGTAGCAGGACAGGGGGAAGCGAGCAGTACTTC.

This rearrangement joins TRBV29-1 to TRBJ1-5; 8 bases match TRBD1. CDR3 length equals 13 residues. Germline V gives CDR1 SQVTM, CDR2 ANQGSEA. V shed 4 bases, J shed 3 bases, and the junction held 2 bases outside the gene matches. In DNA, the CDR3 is TGCAGCGTTGCGGGACAGGTCAATCAGCCCCAGCATTTT. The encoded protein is CSVAGQVNQPQHF.

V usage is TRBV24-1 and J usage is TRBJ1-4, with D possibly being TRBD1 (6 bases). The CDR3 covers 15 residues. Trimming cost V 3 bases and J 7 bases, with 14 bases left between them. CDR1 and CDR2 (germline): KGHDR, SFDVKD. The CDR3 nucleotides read TGTGCCACCAGTGATCCTTCAGGGGATGGTGAAAAACTGTTTTTT. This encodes CATSDPSGDGEKLFF.

DNA of the CDR3: TGTGCCAGAGACAGGCGCCCTCGGGCTTTCTTT. This encodes CARDRRPRAFF. The V gene is TRBV19, the J gene TRBJ1-1, with D tentatively TRBD1 (6 bases). The CDR3 length is 11 residues. Trimming cost V 9 bases and J 11 bases, with 16 bases left between them. Germline-derived CDR1 and CDR2 are LNHDA and SQIVND (reference sequence).

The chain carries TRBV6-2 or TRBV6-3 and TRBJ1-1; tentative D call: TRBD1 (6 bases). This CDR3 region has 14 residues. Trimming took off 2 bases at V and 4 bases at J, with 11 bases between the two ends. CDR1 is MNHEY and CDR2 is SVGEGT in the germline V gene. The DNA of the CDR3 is TGTGCCAGCAGTTACCAGGGGTGGTCCACTGAAGCTTTCTTT. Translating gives CASSYQGWSTEAFF.

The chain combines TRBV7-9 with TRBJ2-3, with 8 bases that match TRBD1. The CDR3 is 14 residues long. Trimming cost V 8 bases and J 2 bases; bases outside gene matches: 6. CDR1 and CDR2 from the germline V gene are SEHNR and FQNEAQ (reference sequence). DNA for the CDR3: TGTGCCAGCTACCGGACAGGGTACACAGATACGCAGTATTTT. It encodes CASYRTGYTDTQYF.

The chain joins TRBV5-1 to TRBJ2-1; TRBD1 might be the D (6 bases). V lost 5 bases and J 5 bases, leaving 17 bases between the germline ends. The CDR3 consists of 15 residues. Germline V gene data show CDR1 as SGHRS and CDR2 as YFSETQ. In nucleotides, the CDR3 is TGCGCCAGCAGGCCCTGGGGGCGGCGAGACAATGAGCAGTTCTTC. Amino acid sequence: CASRPWGRRDNEQFF.

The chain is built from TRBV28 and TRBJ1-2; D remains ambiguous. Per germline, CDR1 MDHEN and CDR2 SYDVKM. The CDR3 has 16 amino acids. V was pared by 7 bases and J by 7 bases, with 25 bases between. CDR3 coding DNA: TGTGCCAGCATTACGCCTTCGGTCGGCCAGAGGGTTGGCTACACCTTC. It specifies CASITPSVGQRVGYTF.

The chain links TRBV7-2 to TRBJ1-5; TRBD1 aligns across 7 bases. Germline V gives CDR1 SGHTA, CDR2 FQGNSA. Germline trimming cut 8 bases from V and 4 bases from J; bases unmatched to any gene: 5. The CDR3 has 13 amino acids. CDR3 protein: CASWDSQNQPQHF. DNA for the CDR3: TGTGCCAGCTGGGACAGCCAGAATCAGCCCCAGCATTTT.

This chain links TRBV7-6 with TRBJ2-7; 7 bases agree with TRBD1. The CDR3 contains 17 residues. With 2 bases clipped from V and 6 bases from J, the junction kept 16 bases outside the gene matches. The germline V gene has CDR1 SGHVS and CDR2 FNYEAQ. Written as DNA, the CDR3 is TGTGCCAGCAGCTTAATCCACCTCCCGGGACAGAAGAGCGAGCAGTACTTC. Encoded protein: CASSLIHLPGQKSEQYF.

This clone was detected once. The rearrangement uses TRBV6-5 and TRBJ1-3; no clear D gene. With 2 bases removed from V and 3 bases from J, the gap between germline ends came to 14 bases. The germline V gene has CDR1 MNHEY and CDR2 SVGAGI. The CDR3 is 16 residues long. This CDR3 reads CASSYTLQPNGNTIYF. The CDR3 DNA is TGTGCCAGCAGTTACACCTTACAGCCGAATGGAAACACCATATATTTT.

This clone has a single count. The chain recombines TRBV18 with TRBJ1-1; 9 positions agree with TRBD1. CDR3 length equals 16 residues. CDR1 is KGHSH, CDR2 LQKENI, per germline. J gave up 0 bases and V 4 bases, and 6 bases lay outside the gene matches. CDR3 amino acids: CASSQGTGPLNTEAFF. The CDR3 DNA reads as TGTGCCAGCTCACAGGGGACAGGGCCTCTGAACACTGAAGCTTTCTTT.

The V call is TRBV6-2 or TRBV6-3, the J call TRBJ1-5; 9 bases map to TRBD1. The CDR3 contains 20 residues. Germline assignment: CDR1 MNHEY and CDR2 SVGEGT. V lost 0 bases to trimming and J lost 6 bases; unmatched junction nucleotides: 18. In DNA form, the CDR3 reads TGTGCCAGCAGTTACTCGCGCCTTTTGGAGCACAGGGGGCTTGGTCAGCCCCAGCATTTT. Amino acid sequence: CASSYSRLLEHRGLGQPQHF.

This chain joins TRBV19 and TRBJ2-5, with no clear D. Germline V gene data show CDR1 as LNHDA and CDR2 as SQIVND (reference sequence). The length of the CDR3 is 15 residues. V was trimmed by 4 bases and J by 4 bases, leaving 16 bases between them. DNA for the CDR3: TGTGCCAGTAGTAACCACCCGTCGTCGTCAGAGACCCAGTACTTC. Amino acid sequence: CASSNHPSSSETQYF.